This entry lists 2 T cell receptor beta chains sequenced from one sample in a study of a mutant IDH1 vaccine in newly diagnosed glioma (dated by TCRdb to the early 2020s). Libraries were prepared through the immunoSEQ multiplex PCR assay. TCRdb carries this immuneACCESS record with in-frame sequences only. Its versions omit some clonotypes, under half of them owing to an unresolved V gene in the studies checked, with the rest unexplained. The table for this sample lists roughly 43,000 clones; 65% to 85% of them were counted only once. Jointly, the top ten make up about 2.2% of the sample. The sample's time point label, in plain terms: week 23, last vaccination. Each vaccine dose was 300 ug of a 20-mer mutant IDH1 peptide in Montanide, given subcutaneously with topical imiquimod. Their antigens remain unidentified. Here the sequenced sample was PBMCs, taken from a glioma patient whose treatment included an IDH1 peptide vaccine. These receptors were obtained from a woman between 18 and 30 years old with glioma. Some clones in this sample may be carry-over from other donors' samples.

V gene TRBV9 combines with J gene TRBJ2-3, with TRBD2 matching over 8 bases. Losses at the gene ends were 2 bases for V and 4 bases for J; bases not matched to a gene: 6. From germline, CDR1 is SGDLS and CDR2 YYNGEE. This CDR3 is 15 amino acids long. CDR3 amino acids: CASSVGRGGSDTQYF. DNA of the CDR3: TGTGCCAGCAGCGTGGGACGGGGGGGATCAGATACGCAGTATTTT. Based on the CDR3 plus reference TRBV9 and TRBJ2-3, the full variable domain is DSGVTQTPKHLITATGQRVTLRCSPRSGDLSVYWYQQSLDQGLQFLIQYYNGEERAKGNILERFSAQQFPDLHSELNLSSLELGDSALYFCASSVGRGGSDTQYFGPGTRLTVL.

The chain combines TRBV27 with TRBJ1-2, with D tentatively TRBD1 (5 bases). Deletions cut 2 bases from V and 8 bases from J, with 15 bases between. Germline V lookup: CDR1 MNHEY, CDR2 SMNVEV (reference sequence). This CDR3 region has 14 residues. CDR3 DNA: TGTGCCAGCAGTTTAAGGGGCAGAATAAAGGGCTACACCTTC. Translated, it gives CASSLRGRIKGYTF.